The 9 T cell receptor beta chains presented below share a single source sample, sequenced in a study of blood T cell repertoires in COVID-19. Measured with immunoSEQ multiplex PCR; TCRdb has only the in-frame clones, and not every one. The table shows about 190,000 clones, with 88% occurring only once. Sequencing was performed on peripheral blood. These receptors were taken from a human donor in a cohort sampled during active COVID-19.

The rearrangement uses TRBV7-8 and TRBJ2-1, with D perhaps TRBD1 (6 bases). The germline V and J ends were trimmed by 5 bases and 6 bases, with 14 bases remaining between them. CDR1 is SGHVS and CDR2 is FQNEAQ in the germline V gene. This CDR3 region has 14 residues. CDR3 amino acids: CASSRGQGFNEQFF. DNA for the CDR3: TGTGCCAGCAGCCGAGGGCAGGGGTTCAATGAGCAGTTCTTC.

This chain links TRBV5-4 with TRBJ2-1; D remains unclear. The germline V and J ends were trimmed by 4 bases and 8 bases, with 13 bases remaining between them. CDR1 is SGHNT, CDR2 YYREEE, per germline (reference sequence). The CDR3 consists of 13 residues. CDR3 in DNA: TGTGCCAGCAGCCTAGGCCAGCGCGATGAGCAGTTCTTC. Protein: CASSLGQRDEQFF.

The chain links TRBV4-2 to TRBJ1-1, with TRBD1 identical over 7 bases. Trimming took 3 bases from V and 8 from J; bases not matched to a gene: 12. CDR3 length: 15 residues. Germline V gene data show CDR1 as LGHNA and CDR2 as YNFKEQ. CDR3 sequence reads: CASSHPTTGSNEAFF. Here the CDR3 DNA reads TGTGCCAGCAGCCACCCGACGACAGGGAGCAACGAAGCTTTCTTT.

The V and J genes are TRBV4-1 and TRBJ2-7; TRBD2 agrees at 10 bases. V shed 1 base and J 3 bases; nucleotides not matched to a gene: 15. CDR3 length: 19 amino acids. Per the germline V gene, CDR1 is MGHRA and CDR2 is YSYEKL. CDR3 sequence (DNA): TGCGCCAGCAGCCAAGTAGGCGGGGCTAGCGGGGGACTTTTCTACGAGCAGTACTTC. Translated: CASSQVGGASGGLFYEQYF.

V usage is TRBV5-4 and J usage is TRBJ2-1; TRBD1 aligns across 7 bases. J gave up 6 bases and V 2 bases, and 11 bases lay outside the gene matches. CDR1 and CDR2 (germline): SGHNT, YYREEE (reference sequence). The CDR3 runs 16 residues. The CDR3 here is CASSFNPTGFGNEQFF. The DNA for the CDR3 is TGTGCCAGCAGCTTTAACCCGACAGGGTTTGGCAATGAGCAGTTCTTC.

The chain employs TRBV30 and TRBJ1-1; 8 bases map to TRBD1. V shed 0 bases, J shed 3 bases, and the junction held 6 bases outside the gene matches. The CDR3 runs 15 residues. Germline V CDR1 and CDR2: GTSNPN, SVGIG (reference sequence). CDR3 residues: CAWSVQGVTDTEAFF. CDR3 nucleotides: TGTGCCTGGAGTGTACAGGGGGTAACGGACACTGAAGCTTTCTTT.

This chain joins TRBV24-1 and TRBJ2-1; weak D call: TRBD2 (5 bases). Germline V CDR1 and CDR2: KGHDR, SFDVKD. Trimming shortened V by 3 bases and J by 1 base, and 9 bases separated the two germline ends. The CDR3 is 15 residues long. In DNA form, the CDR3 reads TGTGCCACCAGTGATATAACTAGTTCCTACAATGAGCAGTTCTTC. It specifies CATSDITSSYNEQFF.

The CDR3 bases are TGTGCCAGCAGTTTTCCGAACAGGGGGGGCACCTTC. Its translation: CASSFPNRGGTF. This chain links TRBV6-6 with TRBJ1-2; 8 bases agree with TRBD1. The V and J ends lost 4 bases and 13 bases, in that order; junction bases with no gene match: 8. The CDR3 sequence is 12 residues long. The V gene's germline CDR1 is MNHNY and CDR2 SVGAGI (reference sequence).

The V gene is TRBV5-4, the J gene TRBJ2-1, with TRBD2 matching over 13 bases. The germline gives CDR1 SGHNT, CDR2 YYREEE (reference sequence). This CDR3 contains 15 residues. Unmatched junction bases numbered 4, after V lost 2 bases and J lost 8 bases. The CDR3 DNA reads TGTGCCAGCAGCTTAGGACTAGCGGGAGCTTATGAGCAGTTCTTC. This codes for CASSLGLAGAYEQFF.